The 19 T cell receptor beta chains listed next were all sequenced from one sample in a study of neoadjuvant nivolumab and ipilimumab in lung cancer (TCRdb year 2020). The sample's time point, from its label and the paper: at surgical resection after neoadjuvant nivolumab +/- ipilimumab. The library was obtained by the immunoSEQ multiplex PCR assay. TCRdb stores this immuneACCESS table with in-frame sequences only. Part of the clones is absent; in the studies checked, under half of the shortfall reflects unresolved V genes, and no reason is known for the rest. Present in this sample are 28,000 or so clones, 83% of which were seen just once. 5% to 6% of the sample is held by the ten biggest clonotypes. The starting material was tumor tissue, obtained after neoadjuvant nivolumab, alone or with ipilimumab, at or shortly before surgery. Receptors were obtained from an adult with non-small cell lung cancer.

The rearrangement uses TRBV4-2 and TRBJ2-6; D not resolved. Trimming removed 1 base from V and 2 bases from J, with 9 bases in between. Germline lookup yields CDR1 LGHNA and CDR2 YNFKEQ. There are 16 residues in the CDR3. The DNA of the CDR3 is TGTGCCAGCAGCCAAGTTGAAAACCCTGGGGCCAACGTCCTGACTTTC. Its protein is CASSQVENPGANVLTF.

The gene calls are TRBV5-6 and TRBJ1-5, with D possibly TRBD1 on 6 matching bases. Looked up from germline, CDR1 is SGHDT and CDR2 is YYEEEE. Trimming shortened V by 8 bases and J by 0 bases, and 18 bases separated the two germline ends. This CDR3 spans 16 amino acids. CDR3 bases: TGTGCCAGTTCTCCGGGGGGGGCAGGTAGCAATCAGCCCCAGCATTTT. This sequence encodes CASSPGGAGSNQPQHF.

The chain combines TRBV2 with TRBJ1-5; D may be TRBD1 (6 bases). Deletions cut 5 bases from V and 2 bases from J, with 10 bases between. The CDR3 contains 14 residues. From germline, CDR1 is SNHLY and CDR2 FYNNEI. The CDR3 loop reads CASSSRQGNQPQHF. The DNA of the CDR3 is TGTGCCAGCAGTTCAAGACAGGGCAATCAGCCCCAGCATTTT. Full variable domain (outside the CDR3, taken from reference TRBV2 and TRBJ1-5): EPEVTQTPSHQVTQMGQEVILRCVPISNHLYFYWYRQILGQKVEFLVSFYNNEISEKSEIFDDQFSVERPDGSNFTLKIRSTKLEDSAMYFCASSSRQGNQPQHFGDGTRLSIL.

The CDR3 sequence: CASSLVSGGVRDTQYF. The CDR3 DNA is TGTGCCAGCAGCCTCGTTAGCGGGGGGGTCAGAGATACGCAGTATTTT. The chain links TRBV14 to TRBJ2-3; TRBD2 matches 11 bases. Losses at the gene ends were 4 bases for V and 5 bases for J; bases not matched to a gene: 8. The CDR3 length is 16 residues. Germline-derived CDR1 and CDR2 are SGHDN and FVKESK.

The chain joins TRBV5-5 to TRBJ1-2; TRBD1 matches at 7 bases. The CDR3 contains 13 residues. Trimming at V came to 2 bases and at J to 4 bases, leaving 2 bases not matched to a gene. Looked up from germline, CDR1 is SGHKS and CDR2 is YYEKEE (reference sequence). CDR3 coding DNA: TGTGCCAGCAGCTTTGGGACAGTCTATGGCTACACCTTC. Protein: CASSFGTVYGYTF.

The rearrangement links TRBV2 to TRBJ2-7; D might be TRBD2 (6 bases). V gave up 0 bases and J gave up 6 bases, with 15 bases separating them. This CDR3 region has 15 residues. Per the germline V gene, CDR1 is SNHLY and CDR2 is FYNNEI. The CDR3 bases are TGTGCCAGCAGTGAAGCTGGAGGGAATCCAGGCGAGCAGTACTTC. Protein product: CASSEAGGNPGEQYF.

This chain connects TRBV7-2 to TRBJ2-7; D remains unclear. Germline loops: CDR1 SGHTA, CDR2 FQGNSA. Trimming removed 5 bases from V and 2 bases from J, with 13 bases in between. CDR3 length: 14 residues. CDR3 in DNA: TGTGCCAGCAGCGCCACTAAGCAAACCTACGAGCAGTACTTC. Amino acid sequence: CASSATKQTYEQYF.

J is TRBJ1-1 and V is TRBV30; perhaps TRBD1 as D (5 bases). Trimming pared 2 bases from V and 0 bases from J, leaving 10 bases between. The CDR3 consists of 14 residues. The germline V gene encodes CDR1 GTSNPN and CDR2 SVGIG (reference sequence). Written as DNA, the CDR3 is TGTGCCTGGAGTCGAGGGGAGGTGAACACTGAAGCTTTCTTT. It translates to CAWSRGEVNTEAFF.

The chain carries TRBV5-5 and TRBJ1-2; D perhaps matches TRBD1 (5 bases). This CDR3 has 18 residues. V was trimmed by 0 bases and J by 4 bases, leaving 22 bases between them. Looked up from germline, CDR1 is SGHKS and CDR2 is YYEKEE (reference sequence). The CDR3 bases are TGTGCCAGCAGCTTGGGTTCGGGCAGGGCCTCTTCGGTCTATGGCTACACCTTC. Its protein is CASSLGSGRASSVYGYTF.

The rearrangement joins TRBV10-3 to TRBJ2-7; D is perhaps TRBD1 (6 bases). V shed 8 bases and J shed 5 bases, with 22 bases lying between them. Germline V gene sequence: CDR1 ENHRY, CDR2 SYGVKD. The CDR3 consists of 15 residues. The chain's CDR3 is CAIRTGLQGLDEQYF. In nucleotides, the CDR3 is TGTGCCATCCGAACTGGTTTGCAGGGGCTCGACGAGCAGTACTTC.

The rearrangement joins TRBV9 to TRBJ1-6, with D possibly TRBD1 on 5 matching bases. The germline V gene encodes CDR1 SGDLS and CDR2 YYNGEE. Trimming removed 3 bases at V and 4 bases at J, with 17 bases between. CDR3 size: 17 residues. In DNA form, the CDR3 reads TGTGCCAGCAGCGCTCCCCGGCAGGGAAGATATAATTCACCCCTCCACTTT. This translates into CASSAPRQGRYNSPLHF.

The V and J genes are TRBV29-1 and TRBJ1-2; D is undetermined. The CDR3 length is 13 residues. The V and J ends lost 6 bases and 0 bases respectively, with 11 bases between them. Looked up from germline, CDR1 is SQVTM and CDR2 is ANQGSEA. The CDR3 bases are TGCAGCGTCGAGATAATAGCTAACTATGGCTACACCTTC. Translated, it gives CSVEIIANYGYTF.

This sequence joins TRBV5-1 and TRBJ1-6; D is unclear. CDR3 length: 13 residues. Germline V lookup: CDR1 SGHRS, CDR2 YFSETQ. Trimming removed 4 bases from V and 7 bases from J, with 9 bases in between. The CDR3, as DNA: TGCGCCAGCAGCCCGGAGGAAAATTCACCCCTCCACTTT. Translated, it gives CASSPEENSPLHF. The full variable domain, completed using reference TRBV5-1 and TRBJ1-6, is KAGVTQTPRYLIKTRGQQVTLSCSPISGHRSVSWYQQTPGQGLQFLFEYFSETQRNKGNFPGRFSGRQFSNSRSEMNVSTLELGDSALYLCASSPEENSPLHFGNGTRLTVT.

The rearrangement uses TRBV9 and TRBJ2-7, with 7 bases matching TRBD1. Trimming took 2 bases from V and 3 from J; bases not matched to a gene: 5. The germline gives CDR1 SGDLS, CDR2 YYNGEE. CDR3 size: 14 residues. The CDR3 bases are TGTGCCAGCAGCGTTAGGGGGCAAGGCTACGAGCAGTACTTC. This gives the protein CASSVRGQGYEQYF. Combining the CDR3 with reference TRBV9 and TRBJ2-7 gives the whole variable domain DSGVTQTPKHLITATGQRVTLRCSPRSGDLSVYWYQQSLDQGLQFLIQYYNGEERAKGNILERFSAQQFPDLHSELNLSSLELGDSALYFCASSVRGQGYEQYFGPGTRLTVT.

This clone showed up just a few times. The rearrangement links TRBV29-1 to TRBJ1-1; D not resolved. Germline V gene sequence: CDR1 SQVTM, CDR2 ANQGSEA. The V end was cut by 7 bases, the J end by 11 bases, with 14 bases between. The CDR3 loop spans 10 amino acids. The CDR3 DNA reads as TGCAGCGCAGTTATGATAGGTGCTTTCTTT. Encoded protein: CSAVMIGAFF.

This clone showed up just once. This chain links TRBV29-1 with TRBJ1-2; TRBD1 aligns across 8 bases. In germline, CDR1 is SQVTM, CDR2 ANQGSEA. This CDR3 is 12 amino acids long. The trim removed 8 bases at V and 5 bases at J, leaving 7 bases unmatched. CDR3 coding DNA: TGCAGCACTGGGAGACAGGGGTATGGCTACACCTTC. Its translation is CSTGRQGYGYTF.

The CDR3, as DNA: TGCGCCAGCAGCTTGGCCACCACCCGTATGGATGAGCAGTTCTTC. Amino acids: CASSLATTRMDEQFF. The chain combines TRBV5-1 with TRBJ2-1; D unresolved. The CDR3 loop spans 15 amino acids. Between the trimmed V and J ends, which lost 0 bases and 8 bases, there was a span of 15 bases. The V gene's germline CDR1 is SGHRS and CDR2 YFSETQ.

The chain recombines TRBV5-1 with TRBJ2-4; 8 bases fit TRBD1. From germline, CDR1 is SGHRS and CDR2 YFSETQ. The V gene end was trimmed by 4 bases and the J gene end by 5 bases; junction bases not matched to a gene: 17. This CDR3 spans 18 amino acids. CDR3 sequence reads: CASSVYRGVIGSENIQYF. For the CDR3, the DNA is TGCGCCAGCAGCGTATACAGGGGGGTCATCGGTTCGGAAAACATTCAGTACTTC.

This clone was seen a single time. The CDR3: CASSGSGGSTEAFF. The DNA of the CDR3 is TGTGCCAGTAGTGGGAGCGGGGGGAGCACTGAAGCTTTCTTT. V gene TRBV19 combines with J gene TRBJ1-1; perhaps TRBD1 as D (5 bases). This CDR3 contains 14 residues. Germline V gene sequence: CDR1 LNHDA, CDR2 SQIVND (reference sequence). The V and J ends lost 5 bases and 4 bases respectively, with 14 bases between them.